The rows below give T cell receptor beta chains drawn from one sample of a study of monozygotic twins with inflammatory bowel disease. TCRdb re-called the 5' RACE reads and gives one entry per CDR3 protein, without DNA. This repertoire comprises fewer than 450,000 distinct CDR3 sequences; its ten largest clones make up 2.5% to 3%. Specimen: blood. Receptors originate from a human donor with ulcerative colitis or Crohn's disease, or a healthy co-twin of an affected twin (not recorded which). Both conserved end residues are part of each CDR3.

v_call	j_call	cdr3_aa
TRBV5-4	TRBJ2-2	CASSFGTQSTGELFF
TRBV29-1	TRBJ1-1	CSGGRRTGIMENTEAFF
TRBV12-3/TRBV12-4	TRBJ2-1	CASSHDGLAGHNEQFF
TRBV7-2	TRBJ2-7	CASSLEGTGGYEQYF
TRBV5-1	TRBJ2-1	CASSLTTTGRNEQFF
TRBV28	TRBJ2-7	CASSPAETVYEQYF
TRBV5-1	TRBJ2-3	CASSLGTSGPTSDTQYF
TRBV28	TRBJ2-5	CASSSGTVRETQYF
TRBV30	TRBJ1-4	CAWSVQPGPREKLFF
TRBV7-3	TRBJ2-2	CASRANNLRSAGELFF
TRBV18	TRBJ2-7	CASSPREGFHQNSYEQYF
TRBV4-3	TRBJ2-1	CASSQGERGGIDEQFF
TRBV3-1	TRBJ1-4	CASSPSRFRALNEKLFF
TRBV6-6	TRBJ1-5	CASSQTGSGQPQHF
TRBV15	TRBJ2-7	CATSRDPSAYEQYF
TRBV19	TRBJ2-7	CASSKGVGIESYEQYF
TRBV7-6	TRBJ1-1	CASRRTGGAEAFF
TRBV30	TRBJ2-7	CAWSTSVLGPSRNEQYF
TRBV5-1	TRBJ2-1	CASSWGAPNEQFF
TRBV6-2/TRBV6-3	TRBJ2-5	CASSPRYGGGETQYF
TRBV9	TRBJ2-3	CASSVVGRTQYF
TRBV5-1	TRBJ2-3	CASSLGSSATDTQYF
TRBV18	TRBJ1-1	CASSSPIGAANTEAFF
TRBV6-5	TRBJ2-2	CASSTRTSGGSNTGELFF
TRBV20-1	TRBJ1-3	CSARDILMTVSGNTIYF
TRBV5-5	TRBJ2-7	CASSLTHVDYEQYF
TRBV28	TRBJ2-7	CASSGTLRGKFAGYYEQYF
TRBV19	TRBJ2-2	CASSLQANTGELFF
TRBV5-1	TRBJ1-1	CASTWTGMNTEAFF
TRBV12-3/TRBV12-4	TRBJ2-7	CASSPRTGGTYEQYF
TRBV18	TRBJ2-1	CASSPASSGSNEQFF
TRBV4-2	TRBJ2-7	CASSQVGSGSYEQYF
TRBV6-2/TRBV6-3	TRBJ2-7	CASTDGGPDYEQYF
TRBV3-1	TRBJ2-4	CASSQWPGNIQYF
TRBV6-5	TRBJ2-2	CASSYDGQGGNTGELFF
TRBV20-1	TRBJ1-5	CSARDQFAVDSASSWPQHF
TRBV14	TRBJ1-1	CASSPTSDRGLSGTEAFF
TRBV29-1	TRBJ1-2	CSVDLGTGDYGYTF
TRBV12-5	TRBJ2-3	CASGLVHDGETSTDTQYF
TRBV5-6	TRBJ2-1	CASSFLRSHNEQFF
TRBV20-1	TRBJ2-1	CSARSLAGVFSSYNEQFF
TRBV15	TRBJ1-5	CATSRGDRGLQPQHF
TRBV20-1	TRBJ2-1	CSASPRYNEQFF
TRBV11-2	TRBJ1-3	CASSLDGQAASGNTIYF
TRBV24-1	TRBJ2-5	CATSATRGEETQYF
TRBV3-1	TRBJ2-1	CASSQEGLPFF